These 4 T cell receptor beta chains were all obtained from the same sample, sequenced in a study of beta chain features in type 1 diabetes. Study-wide findings and caveats: Type 1 diabetes patients showed a moderate but significant shortening of TCRB CDR3s in all four CD4+ subsets.

All of the isolated RNA was reverse transcribed, so expressed TCRB transcripts were sequenced. Libraries were prepared by immunoSEQ multiplex PCR; TCRdb keeps only in-frame clonotypes and omits some of them. The sample shows 150,000 to 190,000 clones, approximately 10% of them seen only once. Their antigens remain unidentified. Sequenced material: central memory CD4+ T cells from blood. These receptors originate from a man aged 25-40 years with type 1 diabetes.

The gene calls are TRBV7-2 and TRBJ2-5; 7 nucleotides line up with TRBD1. The CDR3 extends over 14 amino acids. Germline CDR1 SGHTA, CDR2 FQGNSA. Trimming cost V 5 bases and J 5 bases; bases outside gene matches: 8. CDR3 sequence: CASSARRGLETQYF. The CDR3 nucleotides are TGTGCCAGCAGCGCAAGAAGGGGGCTGGAGACCCAGTACTTC.

The V gene is TRBV7-2, the J gene TRBJ1-2; a possible D gene is TRBD1 (5 bases). The V end was cut by 2 bases, the J end by 8 bases, with 15 bases between. The germline CDR1 and CDR2 sequences are SGHTA and FQGNSA. The CDR3 has 14 residues. CDR3 sequence (DNA): TGTGCCAGCAGCTTAAGTTACAGGAATTCGGGCTACACCTTC. It translates to CASSLSYRNSGYTF.

A few counts support this clone. The rearrangement joins TRBV5-1 to TRBJ2-6; 11 nucleotides match TRBD2. The V gene's germline CDR1 is SGHRS and CDR2 YFSETQ. There are 17 residues in the CDR3. V gave up 1 base and J gave up 1 base; unmatched junction bases: 1. CDR3 DNA: TGCGCCAGCAGCTTGACTAGCGGGAGTTCTGGGGCCAACGTCCTGACTTTC. Its protein is CASSLTSGSSGANVLTF.

The rearrangement joins TRBV6-5 to TRBJ2-5; the D is unclear. This CDR3 is 13 amino acids long. The V gene's germline CDR1 is MNHEY and CDR2 SVGAGI. V dropped 2 bases and J dropped 5 bases, with 9 bases sitting between them. The CDR3 is CASSYGYSETQYF. The CDR3 coding sequence is TGTGCCAGCAGTTACGGTTATAGCGAGACCCAGTACTTC.